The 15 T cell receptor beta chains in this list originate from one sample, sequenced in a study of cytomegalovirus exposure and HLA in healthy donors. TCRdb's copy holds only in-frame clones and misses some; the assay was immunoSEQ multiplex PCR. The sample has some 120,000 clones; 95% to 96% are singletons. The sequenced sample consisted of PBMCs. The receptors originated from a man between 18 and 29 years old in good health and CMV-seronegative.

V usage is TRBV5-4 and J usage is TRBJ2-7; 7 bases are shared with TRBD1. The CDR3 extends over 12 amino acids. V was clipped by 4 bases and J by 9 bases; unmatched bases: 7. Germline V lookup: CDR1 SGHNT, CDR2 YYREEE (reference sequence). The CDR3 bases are TGTGCCAGCAGCGAGGGGGCCGAAGGGCAGTACTTC. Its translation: CASSEGAEGQYF.

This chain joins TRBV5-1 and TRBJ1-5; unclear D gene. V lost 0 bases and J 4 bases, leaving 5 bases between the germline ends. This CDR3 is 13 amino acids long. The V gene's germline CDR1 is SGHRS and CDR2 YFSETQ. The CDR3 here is CASSLAGNQPQHF. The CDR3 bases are TGCGCCAGCAGCTTGGCGGGAAATCAGCCCCAGCATTTT.

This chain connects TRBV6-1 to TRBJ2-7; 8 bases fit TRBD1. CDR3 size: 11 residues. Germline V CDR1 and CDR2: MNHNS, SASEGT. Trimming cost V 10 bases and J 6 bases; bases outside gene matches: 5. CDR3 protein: CATGQGTEQYF. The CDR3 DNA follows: TGTGCCACCGGACAGGGAACCGAGCAGTACTTC.

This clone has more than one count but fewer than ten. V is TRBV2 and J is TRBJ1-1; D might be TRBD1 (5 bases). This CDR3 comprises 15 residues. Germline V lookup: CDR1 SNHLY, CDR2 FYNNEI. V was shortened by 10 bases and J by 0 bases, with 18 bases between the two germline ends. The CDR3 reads CATPPGGGMNTEAFF. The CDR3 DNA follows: TGTGCCACCCCGCCCGGGGGGGGAATGAACACTGAAGCTTTCTTT. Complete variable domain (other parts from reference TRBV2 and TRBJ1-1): EPEVTQTPSHQVTQMGQEVILRCVPISNHLYFYWYRQILGQKVEFLVSFYNNEISEKSEIFDDQFSVERPDGSNFTLKIRSTKLEDSAMYFCATPPGGGMNTEAFFGQGTRLTVV.

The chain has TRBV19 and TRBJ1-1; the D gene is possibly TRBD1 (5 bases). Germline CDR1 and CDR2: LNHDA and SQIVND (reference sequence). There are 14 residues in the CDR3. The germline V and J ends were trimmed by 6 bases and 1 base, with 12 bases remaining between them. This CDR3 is CASSPAQGNTEAFF. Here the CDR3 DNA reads TGTGCCAGTAGCCCAGCCCAGGGGAACACTGAAGCTTTCTTT.

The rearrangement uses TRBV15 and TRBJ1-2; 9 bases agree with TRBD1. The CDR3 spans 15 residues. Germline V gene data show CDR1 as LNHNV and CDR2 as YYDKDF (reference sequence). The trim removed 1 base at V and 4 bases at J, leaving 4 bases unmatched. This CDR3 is CATSRAGTGTYGYTF. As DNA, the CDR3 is TGTGCCACCAGCAGAGCCGGGACAGGGACCTATGGCTACACCTTC. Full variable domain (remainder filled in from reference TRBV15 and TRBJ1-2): DAMVIQNPRYQVTQFGKPVTLSCSQTLNHNVMYWYQQKSSQAPKLLFHYYDKDFNNEADTPDNFQSRRPNTSFCFLDIRSPGLGDTAMYLCATSRAGTGTYGYTFGSGTRLTVV.

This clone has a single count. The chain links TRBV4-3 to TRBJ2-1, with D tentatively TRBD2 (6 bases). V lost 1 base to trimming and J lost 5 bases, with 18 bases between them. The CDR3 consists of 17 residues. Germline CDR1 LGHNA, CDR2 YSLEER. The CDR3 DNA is TGCGCCAGCAGCCAAGTTTCAGAAGTAGCGGCTCACAATGAGCAGTTCTTC. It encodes CASSQVSEVAAHNEQFF.

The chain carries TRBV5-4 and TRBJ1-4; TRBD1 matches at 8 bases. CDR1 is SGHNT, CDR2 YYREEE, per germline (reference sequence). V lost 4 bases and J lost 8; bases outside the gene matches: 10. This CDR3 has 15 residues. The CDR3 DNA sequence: TGTGCCAGCAGCGCGCGACAGGGGCCAGGGGAAAAACTGTTTTTT. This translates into CASSARQGPGEKLFF.

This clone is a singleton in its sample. CDR3: CASSPGTEGIGYTF. Written as DNA, the CDR3 is TGTGCCAGCTCGCCCGGGACAGAAGGGATCGGCTACACCTTC. The rearrangement links TRBV18 to TRBJ1-2; the match to TRBD1 covers 7 bases. The CDR3 runs 14 residues. The germline gives CDR1 KGHSH, CDR2 LQKENI. Trimming removed 6 bases from V and 8 bases from J; junction bases left unmatched: 12.

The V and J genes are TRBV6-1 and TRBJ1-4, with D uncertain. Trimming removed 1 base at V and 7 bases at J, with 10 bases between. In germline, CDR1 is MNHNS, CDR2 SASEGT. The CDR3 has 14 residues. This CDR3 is CASSEVRDGEKLFF. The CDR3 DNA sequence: TGTGCCAGCAGTGAAGTCCGGGATGGTGAAAAACTGTTTTTT.

The CDR3 sequence: CASSGRLAGSYEQYF. In DNA form, the CDR3 reads TGCGCCAGCAGCGGCCGCCTAGCGGGTTCCTACGAGCAGTACTTC. The chain joins TRBV5-1 to TRBJ2-7, with 8 bases lining up with TRBD2. CDR1 is SGHRS, CDR2 YFSETQ, per germline. With 4 bases clipped from V and 1 base from J, the junction kept 7 bases outside the gene matches. The CDR3 length is 15 residues.

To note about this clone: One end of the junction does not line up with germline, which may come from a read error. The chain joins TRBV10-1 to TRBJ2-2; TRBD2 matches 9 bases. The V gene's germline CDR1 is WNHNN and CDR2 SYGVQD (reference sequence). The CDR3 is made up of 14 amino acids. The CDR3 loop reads CARLAARGTGELLF. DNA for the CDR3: TGCGCCCGACTAGCGGCCCGCGGCACCGGGGAGCTGCTTTTT.

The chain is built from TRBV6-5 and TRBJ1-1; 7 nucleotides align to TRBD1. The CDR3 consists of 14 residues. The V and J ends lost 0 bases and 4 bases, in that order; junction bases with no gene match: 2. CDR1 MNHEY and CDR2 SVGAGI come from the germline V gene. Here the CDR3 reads CASSYSTGSTEAFF. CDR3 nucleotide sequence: TGTGCCAGCAGTTACTCGACAGGGAGCACTGAAGCTTTCTTT.

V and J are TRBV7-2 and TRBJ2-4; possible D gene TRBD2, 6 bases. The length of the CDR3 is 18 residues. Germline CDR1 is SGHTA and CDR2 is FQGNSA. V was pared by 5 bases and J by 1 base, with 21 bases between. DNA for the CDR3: TGTGCCAGCAGCCCGTGGGGACCTAGCGATTCGGCCAAAAACATTCAGTACTTC. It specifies CASSPWGPSDSAKNIQYF.

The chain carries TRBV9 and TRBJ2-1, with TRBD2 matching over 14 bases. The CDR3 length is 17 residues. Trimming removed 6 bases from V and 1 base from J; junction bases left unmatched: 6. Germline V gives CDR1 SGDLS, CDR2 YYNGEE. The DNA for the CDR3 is TGTGCCAGCACCGGGACTAGCGGGAGACGGTCCTACAATGAGCAGTTCTTC. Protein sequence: CASTGTSGRRSYNEQFF. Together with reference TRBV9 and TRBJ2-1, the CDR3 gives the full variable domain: DSGVTQTPKHLITATGQRVTLRCSPRSGDLSVYWYQQSLDQGLQFLIQYYNGEERAKGNILERFSAQQFPDLHSELNLSSLELGDSALYFCASTGTSGRRSYNEQFFGPGTRLTVL.